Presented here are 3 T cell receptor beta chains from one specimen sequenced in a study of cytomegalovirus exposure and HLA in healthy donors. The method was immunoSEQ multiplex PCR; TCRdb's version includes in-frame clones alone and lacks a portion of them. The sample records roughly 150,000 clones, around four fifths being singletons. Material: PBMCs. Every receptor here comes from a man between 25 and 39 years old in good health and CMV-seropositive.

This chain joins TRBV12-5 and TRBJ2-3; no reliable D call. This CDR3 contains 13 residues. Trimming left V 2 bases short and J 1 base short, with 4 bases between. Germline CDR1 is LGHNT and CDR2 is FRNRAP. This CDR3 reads CASGLKRTDTQYF. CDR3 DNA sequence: TGTGCTAGTGGTTTGAAGCGCACAGATACGCAGTATTTT. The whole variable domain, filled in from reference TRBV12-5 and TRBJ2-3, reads DARVTQTPRHKVTEMGQEVTMRCQPILGHNTVFWYRQTMMQGLELLAYFRNRAPLDDSGMPKDRFSAEMPDATLATLKIQPSEPRDSAVYFCASGLKRTDTQYFGPGTRLTVL.

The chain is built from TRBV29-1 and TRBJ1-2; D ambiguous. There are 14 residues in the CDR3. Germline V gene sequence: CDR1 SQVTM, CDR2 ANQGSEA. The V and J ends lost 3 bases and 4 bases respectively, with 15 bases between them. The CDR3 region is CSVDGSKRGYGYTF. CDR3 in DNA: TGCAGCGTTGACGGGTCTAAAAGAGGCTATGGCTACACCTTC.

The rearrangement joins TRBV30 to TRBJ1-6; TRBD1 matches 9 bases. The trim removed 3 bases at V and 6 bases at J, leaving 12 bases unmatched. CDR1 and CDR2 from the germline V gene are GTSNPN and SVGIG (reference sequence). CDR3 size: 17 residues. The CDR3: CAWRGQGRPPGNSPLHF. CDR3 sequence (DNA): TGTGCCTGGAGGGGACAGGGAAGGCCCCCCGGTAATTCACCCCTCCACTTT.